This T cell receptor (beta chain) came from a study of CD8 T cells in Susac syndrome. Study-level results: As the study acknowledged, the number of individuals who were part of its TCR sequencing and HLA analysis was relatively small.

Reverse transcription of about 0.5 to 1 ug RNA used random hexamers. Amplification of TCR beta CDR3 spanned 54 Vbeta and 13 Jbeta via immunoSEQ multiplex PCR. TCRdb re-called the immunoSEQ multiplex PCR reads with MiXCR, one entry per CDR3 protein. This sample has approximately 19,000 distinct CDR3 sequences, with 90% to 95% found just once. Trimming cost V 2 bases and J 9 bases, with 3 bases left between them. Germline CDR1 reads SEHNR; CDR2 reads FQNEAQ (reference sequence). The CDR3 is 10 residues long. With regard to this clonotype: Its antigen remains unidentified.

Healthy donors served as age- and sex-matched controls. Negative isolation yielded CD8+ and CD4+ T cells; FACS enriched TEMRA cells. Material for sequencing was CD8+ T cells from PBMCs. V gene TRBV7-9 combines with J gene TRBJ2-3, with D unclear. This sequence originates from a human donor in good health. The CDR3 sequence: CASSLWTQYF. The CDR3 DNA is TGTGCCAGCAGCTTATGGACGCAGTATTTT.